This T cell receptor beta chain was profiled in a study of cytomegalovirus exposure and HLA in healthy donors. Germline V lookup: CDR1 SGHDN, CDR2 FVKESK. The CDR3 has 14 amino acids. J was trimmed by 7 bases and V by 3 bases; bases with no gene match: 7. 13 Jbeta primers and 60 Vbeta primers were used for the PCR. Method: immunoSEQ multiplex PCR; TCRdb's copy keeps in-frame clones and lacks some. The sample carries under 65,000 clones, approximately 80% recorded once. The TCR comes from a man between 50 and 59 years old in good health and CMV-seronegative. The specimen sequenced was PBMCs. This sequence joins TRBV14 and TRBJ1-2, with TRBD1 identical over 8 bases. CDR3 protein: CASSQQGARSGYTF. The CDR3 nucleotides are TGTGCCAGCAGCCAGCAGGGGGCAAGGAGTGGCTACACCTTC.